Listed below are T cell receptor beta chains from one sample, sequenced in a study of Ad26.COV2.S vaccination and SARS-CoV-2 variants. Sequenced by immunoSEQ multiplex PCR; TCRdb stores in-frame clones only, minus some. The sample holds about 680,000 clones, 89% seen once. Sequenced material: peripheral blood, taken in a trial of Ad26.COV2.S vaccine versus placebo. The receptors shown here come from a person between 18 and 65 years old who received the Ad26.COV2.S COVID-19 vaccine or a placebo. Both conserved end residues are part of each CDR3. D genes are given only for firm matches. Expanded clones get a size class; other rows say once, few or many, or leave the size out.

clone size,J gene,D gene,V gene,CDR3 DNA,CDR3 protein
NA,TRBJ2-7,NA,TRBV5-1,TGCGCCAGCAGCTTGGTTTCGCAGGAATACGAGCAGTACTTC,CASSLVSQEYEQYF
NA,TRBJ1-3,NA,TRBV19,TGTGCCAGTAGTATAGCCGGGGCCTTCTCTGGAAACACCATATATTTT,CASSIAGAFSGNTIYF
NA,TRBJ2-1,NA,TRBV11-2,TGTGCCAGCAGCTTTACAGAGTACAATGAGCAGTTCTTC,CASSFTEYNEQFF
few,TRBJ2-2,NA,TRBV29-1,TGCAGCGTTGTCAGGGCCAACACCGGGGAGCTGTTTTTT,CSVVRANTGELFF
NA,TRBJ2-3,NA,TRBV6-4,TGTGCCAGCAGCCTAGACTGGGCGGATACGCAGTATTTT,CASSLDWADTQYF
once,TRBJ2-5,TRBD1,TRBV27,TGTGCCAGCAGTTTATTACAGGGGGAGACCCAGTACTTC,CASSLLQGETQYF
NA,TRBJ2-5,TRBD1,TRBV3-1/TRBV3-2,TGTGCCAGCAGCCCACTCCGGGGGACAGGGGGCTTTGAGACCCAGTACTTC,CASSPLRGTGGFETQYF
NA,TRBJ1-2,TRBD1,TRBV5-4,TGTGCCAGCAGCTTGAAGGGACAGACAACTAACTATGGCTACACCTTC,CASSLKGQTTNYGYTF
once,TRBJ2-7,NA,TRBV25-1,TGTGCCAGCAGTGATGTAGGTCAGGGAGCCTACGAGCAGTACTTC,CASSDVGQGAYEQYF
NA,TRBJ2-7,NA,TRBV12-3/TRBV12-4,TGTGCCAGCAGTTGGGGGTCTCGGGAGCAGTACTTC,CASSWGSREQYF
NA,TRBJ2-1,TRBD2,TRBV5-5,TGTGCCAGCAGCTTAACTAGCGGGGTTAGCTCCTACAATGAGCAGTTCTTC,CASSLTSGVSSYNEQFF